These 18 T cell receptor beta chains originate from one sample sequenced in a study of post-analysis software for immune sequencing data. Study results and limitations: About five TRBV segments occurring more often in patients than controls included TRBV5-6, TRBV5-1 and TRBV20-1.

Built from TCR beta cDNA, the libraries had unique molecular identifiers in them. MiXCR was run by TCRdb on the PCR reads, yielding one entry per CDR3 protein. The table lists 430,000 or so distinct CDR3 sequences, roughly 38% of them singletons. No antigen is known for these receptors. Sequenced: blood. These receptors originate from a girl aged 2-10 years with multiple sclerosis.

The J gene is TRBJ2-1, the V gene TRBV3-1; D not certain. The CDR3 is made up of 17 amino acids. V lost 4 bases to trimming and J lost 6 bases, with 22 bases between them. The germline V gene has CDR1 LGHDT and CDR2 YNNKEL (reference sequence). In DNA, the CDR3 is TGTGCCAGCAGCCCCCTCAGGTTGGCGCACCCATCCAATGAGCAGTTCTTC. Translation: CASSPLRLAHPSNEQFF.

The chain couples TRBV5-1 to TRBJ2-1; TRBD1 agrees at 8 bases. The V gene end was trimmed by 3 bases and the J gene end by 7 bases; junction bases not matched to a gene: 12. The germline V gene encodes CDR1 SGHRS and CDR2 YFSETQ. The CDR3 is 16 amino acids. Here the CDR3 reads CASSSRTGPGQNEQFF. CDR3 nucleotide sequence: TGCGCCAGCAGCTCCCGGACAGGGCCCGGACAAAATGAGCAGTTCTTC.

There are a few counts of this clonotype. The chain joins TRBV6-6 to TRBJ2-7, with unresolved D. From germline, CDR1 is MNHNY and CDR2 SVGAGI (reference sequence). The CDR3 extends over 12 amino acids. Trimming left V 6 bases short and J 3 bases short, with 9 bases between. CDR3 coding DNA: TGTGCCAGCAGCACGGACGGCTACGAGCAGTACTTC. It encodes CASSTDGYEQYF.

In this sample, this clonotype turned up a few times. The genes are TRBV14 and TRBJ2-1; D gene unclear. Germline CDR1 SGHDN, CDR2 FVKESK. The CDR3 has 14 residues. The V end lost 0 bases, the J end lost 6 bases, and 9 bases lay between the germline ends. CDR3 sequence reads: CASSQDLRANEQFF. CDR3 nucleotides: TGTGCCAGCAGCCAAGATTTACGGGCCAATGAGCAGTTCTTC. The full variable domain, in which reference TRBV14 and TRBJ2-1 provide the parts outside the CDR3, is EAGVTQFPSHSVIEKGQTVTLRCDPISGHDNLYWYRRVMGKEIKFLLHFVKESKQDESGMPNNRFLAERTGGTYSTLKVQPAELEDSGVYFCASSQDLRANEQFFGPGTRLTVL.

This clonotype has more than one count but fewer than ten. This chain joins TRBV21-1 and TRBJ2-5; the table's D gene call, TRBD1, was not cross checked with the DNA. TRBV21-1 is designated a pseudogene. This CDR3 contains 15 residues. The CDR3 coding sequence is TGTGCCAGCAGCCGACCACGGGGGACCCGGTTGGCCCAGTACTTC. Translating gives CASSRPRGTRLAQYF.

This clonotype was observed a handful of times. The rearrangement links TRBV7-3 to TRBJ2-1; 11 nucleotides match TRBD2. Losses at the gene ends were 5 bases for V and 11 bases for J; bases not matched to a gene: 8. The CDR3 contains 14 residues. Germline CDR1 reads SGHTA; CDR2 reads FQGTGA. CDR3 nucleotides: TGTGCCAGCAGCCCGTGGCTAGCGGGGGGACAGCAGTTCTTC. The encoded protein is CASSPWLAGGQQFF.

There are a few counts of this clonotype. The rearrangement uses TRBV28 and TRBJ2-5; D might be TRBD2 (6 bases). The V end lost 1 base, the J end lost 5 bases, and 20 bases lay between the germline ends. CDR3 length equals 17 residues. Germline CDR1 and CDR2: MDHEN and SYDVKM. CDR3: CASSLSVLASVNETQYF. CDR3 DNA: TGTGCCAGCAGTTTATCGGTCCTGGCTAGCGTCAACGAGACCCAGTACTTC.

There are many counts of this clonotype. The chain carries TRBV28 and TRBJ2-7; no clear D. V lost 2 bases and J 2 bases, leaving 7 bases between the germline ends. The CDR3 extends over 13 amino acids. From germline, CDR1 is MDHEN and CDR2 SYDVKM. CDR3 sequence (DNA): TGTGCCAGCAGTTTACAGAGCGCCTACGAGCAGTACTTC. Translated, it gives CASSLQSAYEQYF.

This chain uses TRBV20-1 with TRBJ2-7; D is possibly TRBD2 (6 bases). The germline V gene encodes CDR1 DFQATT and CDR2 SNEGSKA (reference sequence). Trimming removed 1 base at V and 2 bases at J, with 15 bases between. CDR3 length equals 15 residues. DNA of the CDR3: TGCAGTGCTAGAGTCCCGGGGGAGCCGACCTACGAGCAGTACTTC. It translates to CSARVPGEPTYEQYF.

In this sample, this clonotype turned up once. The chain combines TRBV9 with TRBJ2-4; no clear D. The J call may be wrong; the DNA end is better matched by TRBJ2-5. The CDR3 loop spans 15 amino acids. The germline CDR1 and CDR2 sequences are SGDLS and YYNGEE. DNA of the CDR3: TGTGCCAGCAGCGCCCACAACGAACGGATGGAGACCCAGTACTTC. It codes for CASSAHNERMETQYF.

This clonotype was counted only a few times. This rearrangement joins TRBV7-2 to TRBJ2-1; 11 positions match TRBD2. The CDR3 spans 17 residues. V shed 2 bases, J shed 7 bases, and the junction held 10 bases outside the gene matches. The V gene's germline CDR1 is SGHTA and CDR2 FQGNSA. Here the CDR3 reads CASSLRIAGGPWNEQFF. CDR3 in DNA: TGTGCCAGCAGCTTAAGGATAGCGGGAGGGCCGTGGAATGAGCAGTTCTTC. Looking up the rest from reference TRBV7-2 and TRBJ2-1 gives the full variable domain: GAGVSQSPSNKVTEKGKDVELRCDPISGHTALYWYRQSLGQGLEFLIYFQGNSAPDKSGLPSDRFSAERTGGSVSTLTIQRTQQEDSAVYLCASSLRIAGGPWNEQFFGPGTRLTVL.

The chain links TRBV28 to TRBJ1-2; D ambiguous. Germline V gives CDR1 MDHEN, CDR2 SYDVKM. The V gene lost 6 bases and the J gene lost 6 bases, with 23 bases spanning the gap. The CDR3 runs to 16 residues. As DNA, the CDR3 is TGTGCCAGCAGCCCCCAGTTGAGGGTAGCGTTTAATGGCTACACCTTC. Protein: CASSPQLRVAFNGYTF.

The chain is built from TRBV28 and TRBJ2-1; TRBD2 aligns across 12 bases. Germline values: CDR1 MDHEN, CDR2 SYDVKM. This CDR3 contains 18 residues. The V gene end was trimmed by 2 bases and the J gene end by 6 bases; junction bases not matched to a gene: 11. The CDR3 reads CASSLKLAGGLMSNEQFF. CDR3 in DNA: TGTGCCAGCAGTTTAAAACTAGCGGGAGGATTAATGTCCAATGAGCAGTTCTTC.

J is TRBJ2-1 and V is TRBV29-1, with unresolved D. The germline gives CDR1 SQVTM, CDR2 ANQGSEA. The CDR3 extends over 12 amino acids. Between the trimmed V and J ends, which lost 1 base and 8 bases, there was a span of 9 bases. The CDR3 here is CSVEGAVDEQFF. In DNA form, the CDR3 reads TGCAGCGTTGAAGGTGCAGTCGATGAGCAGTTCTTC.

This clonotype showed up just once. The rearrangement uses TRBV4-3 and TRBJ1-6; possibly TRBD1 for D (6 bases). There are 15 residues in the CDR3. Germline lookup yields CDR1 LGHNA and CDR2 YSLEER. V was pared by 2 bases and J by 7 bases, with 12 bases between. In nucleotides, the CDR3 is TGCGCCAGCAGCCAAACGGGACACCGAAATTCACCCCTCCACTTT. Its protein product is CASSQTGHRNSPLHF.

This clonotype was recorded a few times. CDR3 region: CASRTTSGTYEEEQYF. The CDR3 bases are TGTGCCAGCAGAACGACCTCCGGGACTTACGAGGAGGAGCAGTACTTC. The rearrangement links TRBV6-6 to TRBJ2-7; the D gene is possibly TRBD2 (6 bases). Per the germline V gene, CDR1 is MNHNY and CDR2 is SVGAGI (reference sequence). The CDR3 consists of 16 residues. V lost 6 bases, J lost 7 bases, and 25 bases lay in between.

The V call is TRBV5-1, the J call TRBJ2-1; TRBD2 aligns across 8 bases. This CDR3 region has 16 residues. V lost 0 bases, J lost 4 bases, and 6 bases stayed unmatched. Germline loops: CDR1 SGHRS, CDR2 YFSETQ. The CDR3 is CASSLDAGGFYNEQFF. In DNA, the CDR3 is TGCGCCAGCAGCTTGGATGCGGGAGGATTTTACAATGAGCAGTTCTTC.

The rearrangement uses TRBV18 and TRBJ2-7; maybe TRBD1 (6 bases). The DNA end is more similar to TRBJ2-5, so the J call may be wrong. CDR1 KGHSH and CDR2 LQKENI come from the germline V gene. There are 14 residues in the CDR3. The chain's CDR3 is CASSPLGRGETQYF. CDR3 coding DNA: TGTGCCAGCTCACCACTGGGCAGGGGAGAGACCCAGTACTTC.